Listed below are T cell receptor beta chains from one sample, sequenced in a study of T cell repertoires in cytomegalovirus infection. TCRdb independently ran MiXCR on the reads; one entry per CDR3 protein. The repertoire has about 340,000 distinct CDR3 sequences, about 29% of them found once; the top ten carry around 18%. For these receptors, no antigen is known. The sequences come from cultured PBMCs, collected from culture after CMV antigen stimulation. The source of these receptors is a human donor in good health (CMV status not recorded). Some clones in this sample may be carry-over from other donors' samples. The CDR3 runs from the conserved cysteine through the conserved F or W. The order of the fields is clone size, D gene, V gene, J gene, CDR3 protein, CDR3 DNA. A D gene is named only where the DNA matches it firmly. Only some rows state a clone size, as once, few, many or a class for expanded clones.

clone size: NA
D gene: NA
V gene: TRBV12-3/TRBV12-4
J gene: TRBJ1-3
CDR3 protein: CASIGLGNTIYF
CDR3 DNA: TGTGCCAGCATCGGGCTTGGAAACACCATATATTTT

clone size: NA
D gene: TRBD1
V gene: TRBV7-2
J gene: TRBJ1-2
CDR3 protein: CASMGQGAYYVYTF
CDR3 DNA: TGTGCCAGCATGGGACAGGGGGCGTACTATGTCTACACCTTC

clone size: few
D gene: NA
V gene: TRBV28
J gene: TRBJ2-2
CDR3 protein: CASSLSGVRNTGELFF
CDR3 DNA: TGTGCCAGCAGTCTCTCAGGGGTGCGGAACACCGGGGAGCTGTTTTTT

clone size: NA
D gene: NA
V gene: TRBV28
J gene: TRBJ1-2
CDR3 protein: CASSLEGGRGYTF
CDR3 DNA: TGTGCCAGCAGTTTGGAAGGGGGTCGGGGCTACACCTTC

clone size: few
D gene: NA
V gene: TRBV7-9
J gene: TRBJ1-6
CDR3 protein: CASSLSWGSYNSPLHF
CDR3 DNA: TGTGCCAGCAGCTTAAGCTGGGGGAGCTATAATTCACCCCTCCACTTT

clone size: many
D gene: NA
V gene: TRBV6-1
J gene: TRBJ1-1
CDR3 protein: CASSAGRNTEAFF
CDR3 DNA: TGTGCCAGCAGTGCCGGACGGAACACTGAAGCTTTCTTT

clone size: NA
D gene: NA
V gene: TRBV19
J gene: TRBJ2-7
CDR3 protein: CASSPGDHYEQYF
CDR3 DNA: TGTGCCAGTAGCCCAGGGGATCACTACGAGCAGTACTTC

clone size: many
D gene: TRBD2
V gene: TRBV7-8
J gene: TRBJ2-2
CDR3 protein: CASSTVEREGHNTGELFF
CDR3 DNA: TGTGCCAGCAGCACCGTCGAGCGGGAGGGCCATAACACCGGGGAGCTGTTTTTT

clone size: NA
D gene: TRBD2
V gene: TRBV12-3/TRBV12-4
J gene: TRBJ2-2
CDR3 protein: CASSTKGLAGAGELFF
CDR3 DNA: TGTGCCAGCAGCACTAAGGGCCTAGCGGGAGCCGGGGAGCTGTTTTTT

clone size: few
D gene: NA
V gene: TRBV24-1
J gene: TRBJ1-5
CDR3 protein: CATSAFEPPGPQHF
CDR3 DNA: TGTGCCACCAGTGCCTTTGAGCCGCCCGGGCCCCAGCATTTT

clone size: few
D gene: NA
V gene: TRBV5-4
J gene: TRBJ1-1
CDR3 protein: CASSLAPGQGNTEAFF
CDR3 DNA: TGTGCCAGCAGCTTGGCCCCCGGGCAGGGAAACACTGAAGCTTTCTTT

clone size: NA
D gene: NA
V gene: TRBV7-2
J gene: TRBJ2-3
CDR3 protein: CASSYDRSQYF
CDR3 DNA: TGTGCCAGCAGCTATGACAGGTCGCAGTATTTT

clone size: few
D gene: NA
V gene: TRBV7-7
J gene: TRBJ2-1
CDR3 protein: CASSLDPGDYNEQFF
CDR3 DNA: TGTGCTAGCAGCTTAGATCCTGGGGATTACAATGAGCAGTTCTTC

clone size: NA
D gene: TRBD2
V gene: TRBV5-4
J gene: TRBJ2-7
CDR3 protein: CASSLAAGVNEQYF
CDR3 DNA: TGTGCCAGCAGCTTGGCAGCGGGAGTCAACGAGCAGTACTTC

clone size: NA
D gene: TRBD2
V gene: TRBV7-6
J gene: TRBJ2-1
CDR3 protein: CASSQELAGGYNEQFF
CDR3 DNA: TGTGCCAGCAGCCAGGAATTAGCGGGAGGGTACAATGAGCAGTTCTTC

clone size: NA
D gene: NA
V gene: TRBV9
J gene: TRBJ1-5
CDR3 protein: CASSSLGDPGPNQPQHF
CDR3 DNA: TGTGCCAGCAGCAGCCTCGGAGATCCCGGGCCCAATCAGCCCCAGCATTTT

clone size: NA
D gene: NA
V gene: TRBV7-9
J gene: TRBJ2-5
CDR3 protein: CASSDRGRGETQYF
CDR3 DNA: TGTGCCAGCAGCGATCGGGGGAGAGGAGAGACCCAGTACTTC

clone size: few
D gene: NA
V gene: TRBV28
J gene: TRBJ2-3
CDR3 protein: CASSFGAGTDTQYF
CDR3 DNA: TGTGCCAGCAGTTTTGGGGCGGGCACAGATACGCAGTATTTT

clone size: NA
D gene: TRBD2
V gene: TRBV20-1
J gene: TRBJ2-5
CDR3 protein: CSASVAPGTSEGETQYF
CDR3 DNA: TGCAGTGCTTCCGTCGCCCCCGGGACTAGCGAAGGAGAGACCCAGTACTTC

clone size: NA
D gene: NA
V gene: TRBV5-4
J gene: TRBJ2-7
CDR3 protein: CASSFSDEQYF
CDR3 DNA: TGTGCCAGCAGCTTTAGCGACGAGCAGTACTTC

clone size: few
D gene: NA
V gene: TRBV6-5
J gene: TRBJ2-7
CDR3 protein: CASSGGGSYEQYF
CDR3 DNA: TGTGCCAGCAGTGGGGGCGGCTCCTACGAGCAGTACTTC

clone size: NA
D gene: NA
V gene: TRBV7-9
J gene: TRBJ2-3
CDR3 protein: CASSSSGRLDTQYF
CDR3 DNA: TGTGCCAGCAGCTCATCTGGGAGGTTGGATACGCAGTATTTT

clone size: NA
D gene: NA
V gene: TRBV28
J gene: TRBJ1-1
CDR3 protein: CASSLNTDTEAFF
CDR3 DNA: TGTGCCAGCAGTTTAAACACGGACACTGAAGCTTTCTTT

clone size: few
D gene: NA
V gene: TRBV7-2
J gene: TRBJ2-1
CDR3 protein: CASSLAILTGQLNEQFF
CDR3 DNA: TGTGCCAGCAGCTTAGCCATACTTACCGGGCAGCTAAATGAGCAGTTCTTC

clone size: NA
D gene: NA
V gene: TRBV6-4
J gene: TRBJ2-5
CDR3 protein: CASSDVWGETQYF
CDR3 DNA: TGTGCCAGCAGTGACGTCTGGGGAGAGACCCAGTACTTC

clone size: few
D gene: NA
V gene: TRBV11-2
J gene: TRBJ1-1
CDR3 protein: CASSSSRGGYTEAFF
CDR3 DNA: TGTGCCAGCAGCTCCAGCCGGGGGGGTTACACTGAAGCTTTCTTT

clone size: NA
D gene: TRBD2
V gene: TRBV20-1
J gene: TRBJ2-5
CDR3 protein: CSAPASGGGETQYF
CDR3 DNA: TGCAGTGCTCCCGCTAGCGGGGGGGGGGAGACCCAGTACTTC

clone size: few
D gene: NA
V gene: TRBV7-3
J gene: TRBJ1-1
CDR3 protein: CASSPDGGTLNTEAFF
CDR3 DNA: TGTGCCAGCAGCCCGGATGGGGGTACGTTGAACACTGAAGCTTTCTTT

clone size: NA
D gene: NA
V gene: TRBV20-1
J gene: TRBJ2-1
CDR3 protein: CSARWRGFYNEQFF
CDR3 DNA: TGCAGTGCTAGGTGGCGGGGCTTCTACAATGAGCAGTTCTTC

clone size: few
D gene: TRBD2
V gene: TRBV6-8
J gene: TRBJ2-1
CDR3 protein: CATGLAGGINNEQFF
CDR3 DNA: TGTGCTACCGGACTAGCGGGAGGTATTAACAATGAGCAGTTCTTC

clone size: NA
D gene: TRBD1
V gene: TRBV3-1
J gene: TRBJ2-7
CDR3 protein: CASSPQGAYEQYF
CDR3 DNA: TGTGCCAGCAGCCCCCAGGGGGCTTACGAGCAGTACTTC

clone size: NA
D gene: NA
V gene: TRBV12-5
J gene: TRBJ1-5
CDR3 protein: CASGLVRKGRHSNQPQHF
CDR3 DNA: TGTGCTAGTGGTTTGGTACGGAAGGGGAGACATAGCAATCAGCCCCAGCATTTT

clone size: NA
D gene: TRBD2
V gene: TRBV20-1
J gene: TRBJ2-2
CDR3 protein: CSAREPGGRTGELFF
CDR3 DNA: TGCAGTGCTAGAGAACCAGGCGGGAGAACCGGGGAGCTGTTTTTT

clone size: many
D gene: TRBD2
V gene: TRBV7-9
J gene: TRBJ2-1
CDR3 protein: CASRSPNSGRVNEQFF
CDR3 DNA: TGTGCCAGCAGATCCCCTAATAGCGGGAGAGTCAATGAGCAGTTCTTC